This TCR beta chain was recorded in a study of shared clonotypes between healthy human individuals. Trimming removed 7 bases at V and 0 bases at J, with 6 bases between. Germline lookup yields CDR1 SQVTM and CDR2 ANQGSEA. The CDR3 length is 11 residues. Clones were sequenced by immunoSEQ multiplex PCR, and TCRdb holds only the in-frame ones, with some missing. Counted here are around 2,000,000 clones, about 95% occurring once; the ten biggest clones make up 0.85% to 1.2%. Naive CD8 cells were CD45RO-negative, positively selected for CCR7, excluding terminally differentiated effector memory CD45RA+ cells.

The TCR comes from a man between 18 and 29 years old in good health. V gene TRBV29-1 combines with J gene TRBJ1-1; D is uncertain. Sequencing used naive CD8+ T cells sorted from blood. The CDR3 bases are TGCAGCGGTGCTATGAACACTGAAGCTTTCTTT. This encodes CSGAMNTEAFF.